The 4 T cell receptor beta chains reported below all come from one sample, sequenced in a study of blood T cell repertoires in COVID-19. Clones were sequenced by immunoSEQ multiplex PCR, and TCRdb holds only the in-frame ones, with some missing. The table lists 200,000 to 300,000 clones, around 86% of them singletons. Sequencing was done on a sample of peripheral blood. The receptor source for this set is a woman aged 60-75 years with COVID-19, enrolled during active disease.

This clone came up once. The chain links TRBV15 to TRBJ1-6; D gene uncertain. The CDR3 totals 14 residues. Germline assignment: CDR1 LNHNV and CDR2 YYDKDF (reference sequence). V lost 5 bases to trimming and J lost 10 bases, with 15 bases between them. The CDR3 DNA sequence: TGTGCCACCAGCTCCAGAGAACGGGAGTCACCCCTCCACTTT. Translated, it gives CATSSRERESPLHF.

The genes are TRBV24-1 and TRBJ2-1, with TRBD2 matching 10 bases. The CDR3 consists of 18 residues. CDR1 and CDR2 from the germline V gene are KGHDR and SFDVKD. The J segment lost 6 bases and the V segment lost 3 bases, leaving 13 bases of the junction unmatched. The CDR3 region has the DNA TGTGCCACCAGTGATCCCGGATTAAGCGGGAGGGCCCTCAATGAGCAGTTCTTC. Protein product: CATSDPGLSGRALNEQFF.

CDR3 region: CASRPDRGAQAYNEQFF. Written as DNA, the CDR3 is TGTGCCAGCCGGCCTGACAGGGGGGCCCAAGCCTACAATGAGCAGTTCTTC. This rearrangement joins TRBV28 to TRBJ2-1; TRBD1 matches 9 bases. The CDR3 consists of 17 residues. Germline V gene sequence: CDR1 MDHEN, CDR2 SYDVKM. The V segment lost 8 bases and the J segment 2 bases; nucleotides outside the gene matches: 13.

V and J are TRBV18 and TRBJ2-1; D is unresolved. In germline, CDR1 is KGHSH, CDR2 LQKENI. Trimming took off 1 base at V and 5 bases at J, with 21 bases between the two ends. The CDR3 spans 18 residues. The CDR3 sequence: CASSPLLVKRVRDNEQFF. CDR3 DNA sequence: TGTGCCAGCTCACCACTTCTCGTCAAGAGAGTTCGGGACAATGAGCAGTTCTTC.